The 18 T cell receptor beta chains below come from one sample, sequenced in a study of blood T cell repertoires in COVID-19. The data were produced by immunoSEQ multiplex PCR, yet TCRdb's version contains in-frame clones alone and is incomplete. Of about 180,000 clones listed, about 81% are singletons. Material for sequencing was peripheral blood. Receptors were obtained from a woman of 80 years or more with COVID-19, enrolled during active disease.

The V and J genes are TRBV9 and TRBJ2-1; 9 nucleotides line up with TRBD1. Germline loops: CDR1 SGDLS, CDR2 YYNGEE. The CDR3 consists of 15 residues. Germline trimming cut 2 bases from V and 6 bases from J; bases unmatched to any gene: 6. DNA for the CDR3: TGTGCCAGCAGCGTTCTCGGGACAGGGAGCAATGAGCAGTTCTTC. Protein sequence: CASSVLGTGSNEQFF.

The rearrangement joins TRBV11-2 to TRBJ2-7, with D uncertain. The CDR3 extends over 15 amino acids. Germline V gene data show CDR1 as SGHAT and CDR2 as FQNNGV. Trimming took 1 base from V and 2 from J, leaving 12 bases between them. CDR3: CASSLGGGSPYEQYF. The CDR3, as DNA: TGTGCCAGCAGCTTAGGCGGCGGTAGCCCCTACGAGCAGTACTTC.

The chain is built from TRBV6-5 and TRBJ2-7; D uncertain. The CDR3 is 13 amino acids. Germline V gives CDR1 MNHEY, CDR2 SVGAGI. V was shortened by 6 bases and J by 3 bases, with 12 bases between the two germline ends. CDR3 loop: CASRDSTYYEQYF. The CDR3 DNA reads TGTGCCAGCAGAGACTCGACGTACTACGAGCAGTACTTC.

This chain links TRBV7-6 with TRBJ2-2, with 9 bases lining up with TRBD2. This CDR3 has 15 amino acids. Germline V lookup: CDR1 SGHVS, CDR2 FNYEAQ. The junction had 3 bases not matched to a gene; V was cut back by 4 bases and J by 3 bases. The CDR3 protein is CASSSAGGHTGELFF. In DNA, the CDR3 is TGTGCCAGCAGCTCAGCGGGAGGCCACACCGGGGAGCTGTTTTTT.

The chain uses TRBV28 and TRBJ2-2, with 12 bases identical to TRBD2. The germline V gene encodes CDR1 MDHEN and CDR2 SYDVKM. The CDR3 length is 21 residues. Trimming at V came to 8 bases and at J to 6 bases, leaving 25 bases not matched to a gene. DNA of the CDR3: TGTGCCAGCGAAACTAAGAGGGGGGCTAGCGGGAGGGCCAGTCGCCCCGGGGAGCTGTTTTTT. Its translation: CASETKRGASGRASRPGELFF. Full variable domain (remainder filled in from reference TRBV28 and TRBJ2-2): DVKVTQSSRYLVKRTGEKVFLECVQDMDHENMFWYRQDPGLGLRLIYFSYDVKMKEKGDIPEGYSVSREKKERFSLILESASTNQTSMYLCASETKRGASGRASRPGELFFGEGSRLTVL.

The rearrangement uses TRBV9 and TRBJ2-3; 7 positions match TRBD2. The CDR3 sequence is 16 residues long. Germline assignment: CDR1 SGDLS and CDR2 YYNGEE. V trimming: 3 bases; J trimming: 1 base; junction bases outside the gene matches: 8. The CDR3 DNA is TGTGCCAGCAGCGAGGGCCCCGCGGGGGGCACAGATACGCAGTATTTT. Translating it yields CASSEGPAGGTDTQYF. The full variable domain, with the rest looked up from reference TRBV9 and TRBJ2-3, is DSGVTQTPKHLITATGQRVTLRCSPRSGDLSVYWYQQSLDQGLQFLIQYYNGEERAKGNILERFSAQQFPDLHSELNLSSLELGDSALYFCASSEGPAGGTDTQYFGPGTRLTVL.

This chain joins TRBV9 and TRBJ2-3, with 12 bases aligning to TRBD2. V gave up 2 bases and J gave up 2 bases; unmatched junction bases: 3. The CDR3 spans 16 residues. From germline, CDR1 is SGDLS and CDR2 YYNGEE. In DNA, the CDR3 is TGTGCCAGCAGCGTTAGACTAGCGGGGGACACAGATACGCAGTATTTT. Its protein is CASSVRLAGDTDTQYF. Using reference TRBV9 and TRBJ2-3 for the parts outside the CDR3, the full variable domain is DSGVTQTPKHLITATGQRVTLRCSPRSGDLSVYWYQQSLDQGLQFLIQYYNGEERAKGNILERFSAQQFPDLHSELNLSSLELGDSALYFCASSVRLAGDTDTQYFGPGTRLTVL.

This chain joins TRBV6-5 and TRBJ1-6; D unresolved. The CDR3 contains 14 residues. Trimming left V 0 bases short and J 7 bases short, with 7 bases between. The germline CDR1 and CDR2 sequences are MNHEY and SVGAGI. CDR3 region: CASSYSRANSPLHF. CDR3 sequence (DNA): TGTGCCAGCAGTTACTCGAGGGCAAATTCACCCCTCCACTTT.

The DNA of the CDR3 is TGTGCCAGCAGTGGGACAGGAAATCTCTATGGCTACACCTTC. As protein: CASSGTGNLYGYTF. The chain uses TRBV27 and TRBJ1-2, with 8 bases aligning to TRBD1. The CDR3 spans 14 residues. The germline CDR1 and CDR2 sequences are MNHEY and SMNVEV (reference sequence). V was pared by 5 bases and J by 4 bases, with 6 bases of the junction left unmatched.

The chain has TRBV5-1 and TRBJ2-3; TRBD1 is a possible D gene (6 bases). The CDR3 consists of 15 residues. Trimming stripped 4 bases from V and 3 bases from J, with 15 bases between. The germline gives CDR1 SGHRS, CDR2 YFSETQ. The CDR3, as DNA: TGCGCCAGCAGCCCAATGCGGCAGGGGACAGATACGCAGTATTTT. Translating gives CASSPMRQGTDTQYF.

The rearrangement uses TRBV11-1 and TRBJ2-1; 12 bases are a match to TRBD2. CDR1 SGHAT and CDR2 FQDESV come from the germline V gene (reference sequence). CDR3 size: 14 residues. Trimming at V came to 5 bases and at J to 6 bases, leaving 2 bases not matched to a gene. CDR3 bases: TGTGCCAGCAGCCGACTAGCGGGAGTCAATGAGCAGTTCTTC. Translated: CASSRLAGVNEQFF.

V is TRBV29-1 and J is TRBJ2-5, with 11 bases that match TRBD2. Trimming cost V 4 bases and J 4 bases; bases outside gene matches: 8. Germline CDR1 SQVTM, CDR2 ANQGSEA. This CDR3 contains 15 residues. The CDR3 sequence: CSVVRSGGASETQYF. In DNA form, the CDR3 reads TGCAGCGTTGTCCGTAGCGGGGGGGCCTCAGAGACCCAGTACTTC. Full variable domain (missing parts from reference TRBV29-1 and TRBJ2-5): SAVISQKPSRDICQRGTSLTIQCQVDSQVTMMFWYRQQPGQSLTLIATANQGSEATYESGFVIDKFPISRPNLTFSTLTVSNMSPEDSSIYLCSVVRSGGASETQYFGPGTRLLVL.

This clone showed up just once. The rearrangement uses TRBV29-1 and TRBJ1-1; D possibly corresponds to TRBD1 (5 bases). In germline, CDR1 is SQVTM, CDR2 ANQGSEA. The CDR3 loop spans 13 amino acids. The V and J ends lost 6 bases and 4 bases respectively, with 15 bases between them. CDR3 residues: CSVLIGGGTEAFF. The CDR3 nucleotides are TGCAGCGTCCTGATCGGGGGTGGCACTGAAGCTTTCTTT.

V is TRBV5-1 and J is TRBJ1-2; D uncertain. From germline, CDR1 is SGHRS and CDR2 YFSETQ. Trimming removed 7 bases from V and 5 bases from J, with 15 bases in between. This CDR3 has 13 amino acids. Here the CDR3 DNA reads TGCGCCAGCTCGGAACCGGAGAGGTATGGCTACACCTTC. It is translated as CASSEPERYGYTF.

The chain recombines TRBV6-8 with TRBJ2-1; D might be TRBD2 (6 bases). Per the germline V gene, CDR1 is MNHGY and CDR2 is SAAAGT. Trimming shortened V by 7 bases and J by 8 bases, and 15 bases separated the two germline ends. The length of the CDR3 is 13 residues. CDR3 bases: TGTGCCAGCATCCCTAGCGAGATCCATGAGCAGTTCTTC. Protein product: CASIPSEIHEQFF.

The rearrangement uses TRBV21-1 and TRBJ1-1; TRBD1, the table's D call, was not compared with the DNA. TRBV21-1 is assigned pseudogene status. The CDR3 spans 17 residues. The CDR3 sequence: CASSILLDRGPNTEAFF. DNA of the CDR3: TGTGCCAGCAGCATATTACTGGACAGGGGCCCTAACACTGAAGCTTTCTTT.

The chain joins TRBV5-6 to TRBJ2-2; unclear D gene. CDR3 size: 12 residues. Germline V gene sequence: CDR1 SGHDT, CDR2 YYEEEE. The V and J ends lost 2 bases and 3 bases respectively, with 2 bases between them. Here the CDR3 reads CASSFYTGELFF. The CDR3 DNA sequence: TGTGCCAGCAGCTTCTACACCGGGGAGCTGTTTTTT.

This sequence joins TRBV2 and TRBJ2-1; D perhaps matches TRBD1 (8 bases). CDR1 is SNHLY, CDR2 FYNNEI, per germline. Trimming left V 6 bases short and J 13 bases short, with 37 bases between. The CDR3 loop spans 19 amino acids. In DNA, the CDR3 is TGTGCCAGCAGGGGACAGGACCCCCGGGGGGAGAACCACGACCCAGACCAGTTCTTC. Protein: CASRGQDPRGENHDPDQFF.